Listed below are T cell receptor beta chains from one sample, sequenced in a study of T cell responses to AZD1222 COVID-19 vaccine. Data came from immunoSEQ multiplex PCR; TCRdb stores just in-frame clones and leaves some out. The table includes 130,000 or so clones, about 93% detected once. The sequences come from peripheral blood, collected 28 days after the second AZD1222 dose. The receptors were gathered from an adult who received the AZD1222 COVID-19 vaccine. The conserved cysteine and the conserved F or W are not part of the CDR3 here.

V: TRBV19
CDR3: ASSQSPPLDPTRGNEQF

V: TRBV2
CDR3: ASSEARSAYEQY

V: TRBV6-2/TRBV6-3
CDR3: ASSLGTRLAGGYTDTQY

V: TRBV5-1
CDR3: ASSLAEGHPSQEKLF

V: TRBV6-4
CDR3: ASSPGPNTEAF

V: TRBV27
CDR3: ASSRGQGWTTY

V: TRBV7-9
CDR3: ASSLSNSVYYGYT

V: TRBV19
CDR3: ASTMTGVGEQY

V: TRBV5-1
CDR3: ASSTDGYEQY

V: TRBV7-2
CDR3: ASGPTGGADTQY

V: TRBV15
CDR3: ATRSQRQRNTEAF

V: TRBV29-1
CDR3: SVVEWGKNIQY